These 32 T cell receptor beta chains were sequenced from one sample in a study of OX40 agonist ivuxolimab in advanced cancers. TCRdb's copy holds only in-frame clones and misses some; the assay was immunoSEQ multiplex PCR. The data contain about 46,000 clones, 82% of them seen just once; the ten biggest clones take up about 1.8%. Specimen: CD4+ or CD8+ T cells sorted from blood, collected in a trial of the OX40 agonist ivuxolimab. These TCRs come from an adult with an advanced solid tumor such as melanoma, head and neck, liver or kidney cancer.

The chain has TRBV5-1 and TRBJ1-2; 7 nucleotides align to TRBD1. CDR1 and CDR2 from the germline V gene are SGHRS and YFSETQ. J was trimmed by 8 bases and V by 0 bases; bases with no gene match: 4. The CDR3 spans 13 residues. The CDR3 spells CASSLGQGRGYTF. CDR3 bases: TGCGCCAGCAGCTTGGGACAGGGACGAGGCTACACCTTC.

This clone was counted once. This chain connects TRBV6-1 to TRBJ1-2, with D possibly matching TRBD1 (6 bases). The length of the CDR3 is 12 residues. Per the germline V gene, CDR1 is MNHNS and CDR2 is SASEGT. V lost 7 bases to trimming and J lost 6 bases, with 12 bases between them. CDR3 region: CASKGGSDGYTF. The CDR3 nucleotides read TGTGCCAGCAAGGGGGGGTCGGATGGCTACACCTTC.

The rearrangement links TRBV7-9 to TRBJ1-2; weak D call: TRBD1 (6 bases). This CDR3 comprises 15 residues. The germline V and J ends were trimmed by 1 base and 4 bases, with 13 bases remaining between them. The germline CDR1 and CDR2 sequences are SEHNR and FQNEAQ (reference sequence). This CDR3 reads CASSLGGALIYGYTF. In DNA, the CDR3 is TGTGCCAGCAGCTTAGGGGGGGCGCTTATCTATGGCTACACCTTC. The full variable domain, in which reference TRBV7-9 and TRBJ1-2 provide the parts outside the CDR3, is DTGVSQNPRHKITKRGQNVTFRCDPISEHNRLYWYRQTLGQGPEFLTYFQNEAQLEKSRLLSDRFSAERPKGSFSTLEIQRTEQGDSAMYLCASSLGGALIYGYTFGSGTRLTVV.

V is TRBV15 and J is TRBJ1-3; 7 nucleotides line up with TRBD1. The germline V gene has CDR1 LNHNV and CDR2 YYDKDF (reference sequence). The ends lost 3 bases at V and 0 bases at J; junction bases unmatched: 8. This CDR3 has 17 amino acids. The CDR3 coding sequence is TGTGCCACCAGCAGCCTACAGGGGACCTACTCTGGAAACACCATATATTTT. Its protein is CATSSLQGTYSGNTIYF.

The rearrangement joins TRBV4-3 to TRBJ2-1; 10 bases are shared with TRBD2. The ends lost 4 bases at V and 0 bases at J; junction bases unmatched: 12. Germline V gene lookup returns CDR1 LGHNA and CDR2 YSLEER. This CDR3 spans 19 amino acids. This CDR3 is CASSPEASGGANSYNEQFF. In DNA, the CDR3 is TGCGCCAGCAGCCCGGAGGCTAGCGGGGGTGCCAACTCCTACAATGAGCAGTTCTTC.

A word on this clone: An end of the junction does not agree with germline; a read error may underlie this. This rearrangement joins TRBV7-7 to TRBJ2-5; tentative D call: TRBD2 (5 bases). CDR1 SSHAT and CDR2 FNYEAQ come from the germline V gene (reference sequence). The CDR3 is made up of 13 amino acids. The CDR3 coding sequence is TGTGCTAGCAGCTCGGGCCCGGGGGAGACCCAGTACTTC. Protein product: CASSSGPGETQYF.

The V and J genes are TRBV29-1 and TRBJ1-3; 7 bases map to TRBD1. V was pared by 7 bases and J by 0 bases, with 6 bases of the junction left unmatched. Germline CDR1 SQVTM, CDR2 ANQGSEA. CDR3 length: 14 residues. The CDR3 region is CSARTGSSGNTIYF. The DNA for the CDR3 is TGCAGCGCCCGGACAGGATCCTCTGGAAACACCATATATTTT.

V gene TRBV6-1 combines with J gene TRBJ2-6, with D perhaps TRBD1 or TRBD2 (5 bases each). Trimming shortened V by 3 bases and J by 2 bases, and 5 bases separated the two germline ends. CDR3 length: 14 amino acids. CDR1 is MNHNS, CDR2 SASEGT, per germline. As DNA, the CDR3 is TGTGCCAGCAGTGAGGGGGCTGGGGCCAACGTCCTGACTTTC. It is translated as CASSEGAGANVLTF.

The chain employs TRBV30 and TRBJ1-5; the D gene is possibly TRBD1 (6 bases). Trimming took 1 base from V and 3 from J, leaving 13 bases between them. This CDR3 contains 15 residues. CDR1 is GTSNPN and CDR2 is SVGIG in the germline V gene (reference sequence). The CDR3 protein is CAWSGEGQLNQPQHF. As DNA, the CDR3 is TGTGCCTGGAGTGGGGAAGGACAGCTCAATCAGCCCCAGCATTTT.

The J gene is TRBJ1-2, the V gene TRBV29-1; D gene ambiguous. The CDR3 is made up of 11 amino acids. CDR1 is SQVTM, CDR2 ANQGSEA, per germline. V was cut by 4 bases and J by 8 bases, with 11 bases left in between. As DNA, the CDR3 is TGCAGCGTTGCCGCCTCGGAGGGCTACACCTTC. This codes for CSVAASEGYTF.

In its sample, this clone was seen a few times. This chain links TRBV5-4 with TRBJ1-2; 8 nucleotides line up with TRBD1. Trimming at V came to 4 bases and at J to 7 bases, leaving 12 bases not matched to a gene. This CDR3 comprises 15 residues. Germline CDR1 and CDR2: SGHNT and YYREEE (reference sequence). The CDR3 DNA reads TGTGCCAGCAGCCAACGTCAGGGGGCGCAGATTGGCTACACCTTC. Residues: CASSQRQGAQIGYTF.

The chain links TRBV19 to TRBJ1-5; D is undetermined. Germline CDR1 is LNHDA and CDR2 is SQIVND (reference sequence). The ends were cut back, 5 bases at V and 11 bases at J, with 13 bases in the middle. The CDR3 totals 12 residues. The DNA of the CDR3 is TGTGCCAGTAGTCCTACTGAGAAATCCCAGCATTTT. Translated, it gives CASSPTEKSQHF.

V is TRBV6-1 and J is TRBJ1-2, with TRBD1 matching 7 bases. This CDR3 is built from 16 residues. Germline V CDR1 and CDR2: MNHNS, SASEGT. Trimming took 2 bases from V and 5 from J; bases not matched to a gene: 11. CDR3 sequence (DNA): TGTGCCAGCAGTGAAAGCAGGGACAGAGTGTGGTATGGCTACACCTTC. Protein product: CASSESRDRVWYGYTF.

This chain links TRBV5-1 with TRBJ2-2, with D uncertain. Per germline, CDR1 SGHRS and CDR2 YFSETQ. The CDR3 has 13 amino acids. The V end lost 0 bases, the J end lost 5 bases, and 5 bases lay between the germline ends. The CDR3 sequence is CASSLAGTGELFF. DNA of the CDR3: TGCGCCAGCAGCTTGGCAGGAACCGGGGAGCTGTTTTTT.

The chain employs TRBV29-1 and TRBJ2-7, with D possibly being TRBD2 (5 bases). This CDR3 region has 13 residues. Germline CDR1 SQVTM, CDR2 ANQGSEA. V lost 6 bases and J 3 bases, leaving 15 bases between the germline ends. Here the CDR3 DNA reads TGCAGCGTACCCGGGGAGCTTGACTACGAGCAGTACTTC. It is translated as CSVPGELDYEQYF.

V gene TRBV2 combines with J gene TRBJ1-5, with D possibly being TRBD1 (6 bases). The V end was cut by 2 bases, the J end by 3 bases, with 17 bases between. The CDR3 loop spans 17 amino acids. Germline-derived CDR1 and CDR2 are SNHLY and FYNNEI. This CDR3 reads CASSEIVYRDYNQPQHF. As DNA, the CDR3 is TGTGCCAGCAGTGAAATTGTTTACAGGGACTACAATCAGCCCCAGCATTTT.

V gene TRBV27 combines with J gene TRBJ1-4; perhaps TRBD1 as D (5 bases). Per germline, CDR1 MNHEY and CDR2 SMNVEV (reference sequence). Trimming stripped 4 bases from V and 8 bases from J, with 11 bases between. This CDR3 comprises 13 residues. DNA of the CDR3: TGTGCCAGCAGTTCCAGGGTGGGGGAAAAACTGTTTTTT. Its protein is CASSSRVGEKLFF.

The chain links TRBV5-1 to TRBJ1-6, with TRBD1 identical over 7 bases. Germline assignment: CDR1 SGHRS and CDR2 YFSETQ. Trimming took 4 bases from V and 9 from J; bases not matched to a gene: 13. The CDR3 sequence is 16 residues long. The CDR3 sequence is CASSLDRVENSSPLHF. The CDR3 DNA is TGCGCCAGCAGCCTCGACAGGGTGGAGAATAGTTCACCCCTCCACTTT.

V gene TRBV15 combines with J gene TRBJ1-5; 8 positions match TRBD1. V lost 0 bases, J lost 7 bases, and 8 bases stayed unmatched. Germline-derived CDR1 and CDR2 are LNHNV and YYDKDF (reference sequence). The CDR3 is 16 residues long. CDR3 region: CATSRDRGQGGQPQHF. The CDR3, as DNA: TGTGCCACCAGCAGAGATCGAGGACAGGGAGGACAGCCCCAGCATTTT.

CDR3 bases: TGTGCCAGTAGTATTACAGGGTCAGGAGAAAAACTGTTTTTT. Amino acids: CASSITGSGEKLFF. The rearrangement links TRBV19 to TRBJ1-4; a weak D match, TRBD1 (6 bases). The V gene's germline CDR1 is LNHDA and CDR2 SQIVND (reference sequence). V was shortened by 3 bases and J by 8 bases, with 13 bases between the two germline ends. The CDR3 consists of 14 residues.

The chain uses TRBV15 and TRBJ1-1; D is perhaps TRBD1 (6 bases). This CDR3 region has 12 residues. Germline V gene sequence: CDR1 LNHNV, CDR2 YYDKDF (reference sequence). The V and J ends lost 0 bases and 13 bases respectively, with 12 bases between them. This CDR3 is CATSREQGLVFF. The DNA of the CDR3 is TGTGCCACCAGCAGAGAACAGGGTCTTGTTTTCTTT.

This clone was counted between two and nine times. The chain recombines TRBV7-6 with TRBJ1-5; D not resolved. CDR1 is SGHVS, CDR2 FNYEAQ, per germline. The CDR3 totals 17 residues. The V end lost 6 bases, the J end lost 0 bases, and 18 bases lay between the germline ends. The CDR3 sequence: CASSPGGRQNSNQPQHF. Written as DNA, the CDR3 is TGTGCCAGCAGTCCAGGAGGGCGGCAGAATAGCAATCAGCCCCAGCATTTT. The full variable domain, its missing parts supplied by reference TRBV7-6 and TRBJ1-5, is GAGVSQSPRYKVTKRGQDVALRCDPISGHVSLYWYRQALGQGPEFLTYFNYEAQQDKSGLPNDRFSAERPEGSISTLTIQRTEQRDSAMYRCASSPGGRQNSNQPQHFGDGTRLSIL.

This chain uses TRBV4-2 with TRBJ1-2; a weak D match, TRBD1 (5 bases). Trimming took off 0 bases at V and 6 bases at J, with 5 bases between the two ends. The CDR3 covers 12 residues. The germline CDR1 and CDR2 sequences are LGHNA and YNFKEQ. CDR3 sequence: CASSQEGDGYTF. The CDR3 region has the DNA TGTGCCAGCAGCCAAGAGGGGGATGGCTACACCTTC.

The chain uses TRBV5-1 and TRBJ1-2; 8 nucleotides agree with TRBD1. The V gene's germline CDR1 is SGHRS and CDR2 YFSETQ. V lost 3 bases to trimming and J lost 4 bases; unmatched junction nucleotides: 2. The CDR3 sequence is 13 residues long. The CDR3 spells CASSWGTGYGYTF. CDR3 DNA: TGCGCCAGCAGCTGGGGGACAGGCTATGGCTACACCTTC.

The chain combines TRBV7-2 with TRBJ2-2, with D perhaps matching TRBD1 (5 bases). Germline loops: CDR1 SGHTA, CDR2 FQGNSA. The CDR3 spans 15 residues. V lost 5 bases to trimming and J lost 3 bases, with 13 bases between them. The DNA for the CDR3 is TGTGCCAGCAGCCCCTACAGGCCCGACACCGGGGAGCTGTTTTTT. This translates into CASSPYRPDTGELFF.

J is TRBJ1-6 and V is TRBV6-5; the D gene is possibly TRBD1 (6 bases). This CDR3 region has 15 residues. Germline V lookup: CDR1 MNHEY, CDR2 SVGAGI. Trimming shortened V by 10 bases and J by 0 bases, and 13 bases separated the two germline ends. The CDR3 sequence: CAIAQGSSYNSPLHF. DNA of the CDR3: TGTGCCATCGCACAGGGAAGCTCCTATAATTCACCCCTCCACTTT.

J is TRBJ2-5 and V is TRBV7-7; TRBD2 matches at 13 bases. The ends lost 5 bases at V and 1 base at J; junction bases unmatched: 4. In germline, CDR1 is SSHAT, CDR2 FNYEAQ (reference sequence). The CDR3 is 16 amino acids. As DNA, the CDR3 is TGTGCCAGCAGCGATCGACTAGCGGGGGGCCAAGAGACCCAGTACTTC. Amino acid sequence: CASSDRLAGGQETQYF.

The CDR3 DNA reads as TGTGCCAGCAGTCGCGACCTCTCTGGGGCCAACGTCCTGACTTTC. Residues: CASSRDLSGANVLTF. This sequence joins TRBV9 and TRBJ2-6; D is undetermined. The CDR3 spans 15 residues. The V end was cut by 5 bases, the J end by 0 bases, with 9 bases between. The germline V gene has CDR1 SGDLS and CDR2 YYNGEE.

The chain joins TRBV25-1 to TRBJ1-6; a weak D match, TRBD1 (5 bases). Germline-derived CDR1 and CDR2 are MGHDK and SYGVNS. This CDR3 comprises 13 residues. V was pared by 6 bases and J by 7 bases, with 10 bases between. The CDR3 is CASSPGSNSPLHF. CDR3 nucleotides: TGTGCCAGCAGCCCAGGGAGCAATTCACCCCTCCACTTT.

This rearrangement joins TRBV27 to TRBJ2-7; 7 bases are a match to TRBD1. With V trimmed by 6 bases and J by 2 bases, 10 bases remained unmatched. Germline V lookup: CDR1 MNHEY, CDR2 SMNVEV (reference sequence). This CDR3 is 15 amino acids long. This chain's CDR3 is CASRPTGQRTYEQYF. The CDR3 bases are TGTGCCAGCAGACCCACGGGACAGAGAACCTACGAGCAGTACTTC.

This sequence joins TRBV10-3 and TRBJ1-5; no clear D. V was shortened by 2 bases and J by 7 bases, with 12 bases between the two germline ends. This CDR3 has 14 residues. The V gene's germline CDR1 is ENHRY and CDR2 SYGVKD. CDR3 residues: CAISEREARQPQHF. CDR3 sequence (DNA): TGTGCCATCAGTGAGCGCGAGGCGAGACAGCCCCAGCATTTT.

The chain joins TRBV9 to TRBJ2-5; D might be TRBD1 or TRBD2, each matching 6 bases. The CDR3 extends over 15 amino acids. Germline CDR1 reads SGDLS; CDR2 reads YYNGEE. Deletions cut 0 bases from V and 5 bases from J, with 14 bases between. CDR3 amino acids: CASSVGPGAGETQYF. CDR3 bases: TGTGCCAGCAGCGTAGGTCCGGGGGCGGGGGAGACCCAGTACTTC.